Shown below are 6 T cell receptor beta chains from a single sample sequenced in a study of shared clonotypes between healthy human individuals. Produced via immunoSEQ multiplex PCR; TCRdb's table is partial and in-frame only. The sample carries around 2,000,000 clones, roughly 94% recorded once. The specimen was naive CD4+ T cells sorted from blood. Sample subset: CD45RA+ positively selected. These receptors all come from a man younger than 30 in good health.

This rearrangement joins TRBV10-3 to TRBJ1-4; weak D call: TRBD1 (6 bases). This CDR3 spans 13 amino acids. Germline CDR1 is ENHRY and CDR2 is SYGVKD. V was pared by 8 bases and J by 6 bases, with 13 bases between. The CDR3 loop reads CAISSGVDEKLFF. DNA for the CDR3: TGTGCCATCTCGTCAGGGGTGGATGAAAAACTGTTTTTT.

The chain joins TRBV5-1 to TRBJ2-3; 11 bases align to TRBD2. V shed 4 bases and J 4 bases; nucleotides not matched to a gene: 8. Germline V gene lookup returns CDR1 SGHRS and CDR2 YFSETQ. This CDR3 region has 16 residues. CDR3 in amino acids: CASSGTSGSFPDTQYF. The DNA of the CDR3 is TGCGCCAGCAGCGGAACTAGCGGGAGCTTCCCAGATACGCAGTATTTT.

Turning to this clone: Other DNA sequences of this sample code for an identical CDR3. The chain has TRBV11-2 and TRBJ1-6, with 7 bases lining up with TRBD1. V shed 2 bases and J 7 bases; nucleotides not matched to a gene: 5. This CDR3 has 15 residues. Germline V gives CDR1 SGHAT, CDR2 FQNNGV. The CDR3 loop is CASSLTGTENSPLHF. CDR3 bases: TGTGCCAGCAGCTTAACGGGGACAGAAAATTCACCCCTCCACTTT. Using reference TRBV11-2 and TRBJ1-6 for the parts outside the CDR3, the full variable domain is EAGVAQSPRYKIIEKRQSVAFWCNPISGHATLYWYQQILGQGPKLLIQFQNNGVVDDSQLPKDRFSAERLKGVDSTLKIQPAKLEDSAVYLCASSLTGTENSPLHFGNGTRLTVT.

The gene calls are TRBV14 and TRBJ1-1, with unresolved D. The length of the CDR3 is 15 residues. CDR1 SGHDN and CDR2 FVKESK come from the germline V gene. V was cut by 0 bases and J by 0 bases, with 8 bases left in between. The CDR3 DNA reads as TGTGCCAGCAGCCAAGACGCATTTTTGAACACTGAAGCTTTCTTT. Residues: CASSQDAFLNTEAFF.

The V and J genes are TRBV6-5 and TRBJ2-7, with 11 positions matching TRBD2. Germline V lookup: CDR1 MNHEY, CDR2 SVGAGI. V shed 0 bases, J shed 3 bases, and the junction held 4 bases outside the gene matches. The CDR3 sequence is 16 residues long. The CDR3 is CASSYSGTSGYYEQYF. CDR3 nucleotides: TGTGCCAGCAGTTACTCGGGGACTAGCGGCTACTACGAGCAGTACTTC.

The chain recombines TRBV4-1 with TRBJ2-1; TRBD1 might be the D (6 bases). Germline CDR1 is MGHRA and CDR2 is YSYEKL. This CDR3 spans 16 amino acids. V gave up 1 base and J gave up 6 bases, with 16 bases separating them. CDR3 region: CASSQGWPQGSNEQFF. The CDR3 DNA sequence: TGCGCCAGCAGCCAAGGCTGGCCCCAGGGGTCCAATGAGCAGTTCTTC.